This T cell receptor (beta chain) was identified in a study of regulatory T cells in long-lasting Graves disease. iRepertoire HTBI primers and Arm-PCR of CDR3 regions built TCR beta libraries. TCRdb passed the multiplex PCR reads through MiXCR, listing each CDR3 protein once. The sample lists fewer than 600,000 distinct CDR3 sequences; approximately 23% were seen once. The V gene end was trimmed by 4 bases and the J gene end by 3 bases; junction bases not matched to a gene: 4. The CDR3 totals 15 residues. Germline V gene data show CDR1 as KGHDR and CDR2 as SFDVKD. The time point here: persistent/refractory GD, antithyroid drugs over 5 years with positive TRAb. TCR sequences were obtained from RNA taken from PBMCs. An endocrinology department located in Xi'an, China, was where the patients came from. Findings and caveats of the study: The persistent group shared around 2,700 public clonotypes, more than the roughly 970 shared by new patients.

Ten or more counts support this clonotype. The antigen is undetermined. The source material was peripheral blood mononuclear cells (PBMCs), sampled when the disease was refractory, from a patient treated with antithyroid drugs. The V call is TRBV24-1, the J call TRBJ2-2; 7 bases are a match to TRBD1. The origin of this receptor is a female donor with Graves disease. In DNA, the CDR3 is TGTGCCACCAGTGAATACAGGGGCGACACCGGGGAGCTGTTTTTT. Translated: CATSEYRGDTGELFF.